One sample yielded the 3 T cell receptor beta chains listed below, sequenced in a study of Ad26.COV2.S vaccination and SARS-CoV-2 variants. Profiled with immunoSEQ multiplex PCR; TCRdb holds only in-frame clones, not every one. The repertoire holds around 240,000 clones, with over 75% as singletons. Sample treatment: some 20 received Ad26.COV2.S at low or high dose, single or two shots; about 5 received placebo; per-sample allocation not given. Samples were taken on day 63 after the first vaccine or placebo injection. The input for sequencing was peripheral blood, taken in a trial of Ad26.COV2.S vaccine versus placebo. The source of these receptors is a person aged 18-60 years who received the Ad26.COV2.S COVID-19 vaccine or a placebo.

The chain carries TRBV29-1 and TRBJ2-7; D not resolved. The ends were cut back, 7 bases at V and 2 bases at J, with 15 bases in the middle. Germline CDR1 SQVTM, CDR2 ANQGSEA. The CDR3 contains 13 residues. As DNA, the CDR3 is TGCAGCGCCTGGAGTGACACGGCCTACGAGCAGTACTTC. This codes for CSAWSDTAYEQYF.

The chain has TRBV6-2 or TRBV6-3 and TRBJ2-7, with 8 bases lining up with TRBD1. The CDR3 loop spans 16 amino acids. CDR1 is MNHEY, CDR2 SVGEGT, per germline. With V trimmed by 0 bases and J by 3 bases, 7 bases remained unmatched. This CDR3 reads CASSYSNRGEFYEQYF. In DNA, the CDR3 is TGTGCCAGCAGTTACTCGAACAGGGGGGAATTCTACGAGCAGTACTTC.

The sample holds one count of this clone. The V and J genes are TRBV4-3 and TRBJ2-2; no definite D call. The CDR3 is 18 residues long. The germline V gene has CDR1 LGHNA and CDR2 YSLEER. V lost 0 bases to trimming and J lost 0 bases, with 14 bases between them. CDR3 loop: CASSQESLGRANTGELFF. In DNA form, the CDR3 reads TGCGCCAGCAGCCAAGAAAGCCTCGGACGGGCGAACACCGGGGAGCTGTTTTTT.